This TCR beta chain emerged from a study of T cells in Graves' hyperthyroidism and ophthalmopathy. There are many counts of this clonotype. CDR3 length: 18 residues. The germline V gene has CDR1 MNHEY and CDR2 SMNVEV (reference sequence). Deletions cut 0 bases from V and 0 bases from J, with 17 bases between. Amplification of TCR beta CDR3 regions was performed using RNA transcripts as template. The TCR CDR3 was amplified in a first-round RT-PCR using the HTBI primer set. TCRdb re-called the multiplex PCR reads through MiXCR, storing one row per CDR3 protein. The sample contains under 250,000 distinct CDR3 sequences, around a sixth of which appear only once.

The chain is built from TRBV27 and TRBJ1-1; D is unresolved. The source of this sequence is a woman in her forties or fifties with Graves' hyperthyroidism. The material sequenced was blood. The DNA of the CDR3 is TGTGCCAGCAGTTTATCCGGTCAAGCGGACGAACTGAACACTGAAGCTTTCTTT. Translated, it gives CASSLSGQADELNTEAFF.